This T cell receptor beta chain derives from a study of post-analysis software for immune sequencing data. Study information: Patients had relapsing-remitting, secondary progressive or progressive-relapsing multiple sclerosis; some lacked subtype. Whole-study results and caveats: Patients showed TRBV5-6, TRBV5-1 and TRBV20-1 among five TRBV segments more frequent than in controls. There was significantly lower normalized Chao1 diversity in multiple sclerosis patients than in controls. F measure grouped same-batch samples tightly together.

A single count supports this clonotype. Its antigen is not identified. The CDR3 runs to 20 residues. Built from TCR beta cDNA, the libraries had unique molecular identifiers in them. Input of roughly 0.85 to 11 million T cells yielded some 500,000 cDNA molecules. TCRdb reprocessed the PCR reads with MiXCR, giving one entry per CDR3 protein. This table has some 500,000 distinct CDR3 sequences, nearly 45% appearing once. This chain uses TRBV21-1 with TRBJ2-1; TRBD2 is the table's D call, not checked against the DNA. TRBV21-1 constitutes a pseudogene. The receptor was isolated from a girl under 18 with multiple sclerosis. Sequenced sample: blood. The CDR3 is CASSSKPPDTTGSSYNEQFF. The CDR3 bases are TGTGCCAGCAGCTCAAAGCCTCCCGACACGACAGGGAGCTCCTACAATGAGCAGTTCTTC.